The rows below give T cell receptor beta chains drawn from one sample of a study of type 1 regulatory T cells. Via MiXCR, TCRdb re-called the reads, giving one row per CDR3 protein. The sample has approximately 97,000 distinct CDR3 sequences, about a third seen once. Sequenced sample: CD4+ T cells, either the whole sample or a sorted fraction (not recorded which). Receptor source: a human donor in good health. CDR3s include the opening cysteine and the closing phenylalanine or tryptophan. Fields, in order: J gene, V gene, CDR3 protein.

J: TRBJ2-1
V: TRBV7-8
CDR3: CTSSLAKSGVRGEQFF

J: TRBJ2-2
V: TRBV7-2
CDR3: CATPGGERRTGELFF

J: TRBJ2-5
V: TRBV14
CDR3: CASSHWTGGKETQYF

J: TRBJ2-5
V: TRBV20-1
CDR3: CSVPLLALQETQYF

J: TRBJ1-6
V: TRBV7-2
CDR3: CASSLIASSYNSPLHF

J: TRBJ2-1
V: TRBV7-6
CDR3: CASSLVASGPPYNEQFF

J: TRBJ1-5
V: TRBV6-6
CDR3: CASSGQGLRNQPQHF

J: TRBJ2-5
V: TRBV11-2
CDR3: CASSRPLAGAETQYF

J: TRBJ1-1
V: TRBV18
CDR3: CASSPPGQGNTEAFF

J: TRBJ2-1
V: TRBV7-2
CDR3: CASSLAGTYQGAKAGYNEQFF

J: TRBJ2-1
V: TRBV24-1
CDR3: CATSDPGLATGNEQFF

J: TRBJ2-7
V: TRBV6-2/TRBV6-3
CDR3: CASSDPGLVGVQYF

J: TRBJ2-7
V: TRBV20-1
CDR3: CSASRTGGYEQYF

J: TRBJ2-7
V: TRBV7-8
CDR3: CASSLAGQGTEQYF

J: TRBJ1-5
V: TRBV9
CDR3: CASSRTGGNQPQHF

J: TRBJ2-4
V: TRBV7-9
CDR3: CASSLDDIQYF

J: TRBJ2-3
V: TRBV5-1
CDR3: CASSLRGLDTDTQYF

J: TRBJ2-7
V: TRBV5-5
CDR3: CASSLVYPGYEQYF

J: TRBJ2-1
V: TRBV6-2/TRBV6-3
CDR3: CASQPGRGVNEQFF

J: TRBJ2-1
V: TRBV6-2/TRBV6-3
CDR3: CASSNHLNEQFF

J: TRBJ2-5
V: TRBV7-2
CDR3: CASSAAETQYF

J: TRBJ1-5
V: TRBV19
CDR3: CASSIYRGLQHF